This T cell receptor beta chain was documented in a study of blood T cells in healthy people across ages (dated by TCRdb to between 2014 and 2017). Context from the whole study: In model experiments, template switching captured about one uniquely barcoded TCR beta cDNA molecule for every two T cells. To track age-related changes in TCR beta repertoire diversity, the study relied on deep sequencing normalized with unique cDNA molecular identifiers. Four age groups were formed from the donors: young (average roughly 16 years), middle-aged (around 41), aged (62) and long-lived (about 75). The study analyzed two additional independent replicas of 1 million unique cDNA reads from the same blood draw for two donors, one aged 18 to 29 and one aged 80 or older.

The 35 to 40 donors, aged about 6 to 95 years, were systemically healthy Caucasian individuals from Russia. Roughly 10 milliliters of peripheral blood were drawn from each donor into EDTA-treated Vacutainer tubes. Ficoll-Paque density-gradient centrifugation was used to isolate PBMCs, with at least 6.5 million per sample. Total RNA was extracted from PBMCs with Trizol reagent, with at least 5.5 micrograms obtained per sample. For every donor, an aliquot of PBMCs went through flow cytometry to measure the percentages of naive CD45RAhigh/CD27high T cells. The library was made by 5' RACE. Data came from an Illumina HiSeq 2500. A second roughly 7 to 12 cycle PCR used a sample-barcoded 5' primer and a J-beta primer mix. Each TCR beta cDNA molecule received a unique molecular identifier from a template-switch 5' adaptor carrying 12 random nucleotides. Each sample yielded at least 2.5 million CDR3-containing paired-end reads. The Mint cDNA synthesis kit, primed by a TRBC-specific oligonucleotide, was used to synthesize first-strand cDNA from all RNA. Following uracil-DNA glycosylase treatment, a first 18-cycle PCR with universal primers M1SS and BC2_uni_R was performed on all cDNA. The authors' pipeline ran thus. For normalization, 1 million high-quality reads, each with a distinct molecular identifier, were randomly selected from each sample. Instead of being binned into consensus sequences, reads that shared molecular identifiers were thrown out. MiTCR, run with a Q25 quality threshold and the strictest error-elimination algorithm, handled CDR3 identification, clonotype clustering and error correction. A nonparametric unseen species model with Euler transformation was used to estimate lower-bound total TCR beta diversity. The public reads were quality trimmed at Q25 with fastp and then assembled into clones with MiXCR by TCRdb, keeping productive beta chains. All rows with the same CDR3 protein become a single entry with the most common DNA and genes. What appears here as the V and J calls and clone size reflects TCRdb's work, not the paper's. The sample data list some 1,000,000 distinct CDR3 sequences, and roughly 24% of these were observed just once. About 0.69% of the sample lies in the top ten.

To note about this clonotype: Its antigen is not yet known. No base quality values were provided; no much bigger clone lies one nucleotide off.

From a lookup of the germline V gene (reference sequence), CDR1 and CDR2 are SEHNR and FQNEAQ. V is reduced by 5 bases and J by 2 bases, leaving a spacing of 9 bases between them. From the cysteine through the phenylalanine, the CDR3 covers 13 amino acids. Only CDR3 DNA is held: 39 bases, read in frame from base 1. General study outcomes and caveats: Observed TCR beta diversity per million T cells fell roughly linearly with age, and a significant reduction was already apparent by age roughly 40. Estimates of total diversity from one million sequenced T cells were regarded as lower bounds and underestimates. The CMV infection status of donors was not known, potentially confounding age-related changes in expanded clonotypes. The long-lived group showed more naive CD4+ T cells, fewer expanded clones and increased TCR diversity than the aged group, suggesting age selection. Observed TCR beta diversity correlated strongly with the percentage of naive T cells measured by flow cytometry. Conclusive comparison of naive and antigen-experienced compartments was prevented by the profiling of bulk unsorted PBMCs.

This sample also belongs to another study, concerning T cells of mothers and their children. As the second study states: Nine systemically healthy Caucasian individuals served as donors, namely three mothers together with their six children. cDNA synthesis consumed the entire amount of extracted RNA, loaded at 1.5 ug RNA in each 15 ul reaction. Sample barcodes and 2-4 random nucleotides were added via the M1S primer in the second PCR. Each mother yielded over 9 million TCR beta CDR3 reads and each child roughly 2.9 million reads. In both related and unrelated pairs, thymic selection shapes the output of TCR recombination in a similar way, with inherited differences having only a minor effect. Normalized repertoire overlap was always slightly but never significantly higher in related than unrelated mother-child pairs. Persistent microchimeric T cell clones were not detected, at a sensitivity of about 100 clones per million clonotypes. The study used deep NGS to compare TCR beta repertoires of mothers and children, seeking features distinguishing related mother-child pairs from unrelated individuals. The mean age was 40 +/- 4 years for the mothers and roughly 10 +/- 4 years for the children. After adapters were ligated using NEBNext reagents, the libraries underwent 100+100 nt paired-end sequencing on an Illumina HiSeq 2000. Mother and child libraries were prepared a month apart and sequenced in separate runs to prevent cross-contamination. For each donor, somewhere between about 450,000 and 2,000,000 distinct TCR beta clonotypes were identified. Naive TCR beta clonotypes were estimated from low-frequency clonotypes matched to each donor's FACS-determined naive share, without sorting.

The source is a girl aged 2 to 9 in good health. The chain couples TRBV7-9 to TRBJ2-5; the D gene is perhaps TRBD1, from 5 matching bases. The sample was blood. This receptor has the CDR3 CASSMTEQETQYF. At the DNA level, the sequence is TGTGCCAGCAGCATGACAGAGCAAGAGACCCAGTACTTC.